These 22 T cell receptor beta chains were sequenced from one sample in a study of Graves' ophthalmopathy and Graves' hyperthyroidism. CDR3 regions of TCR beta were amplified from RNA transcripts. RT-PCR in the first round used HTBI primers; a second-round multiplex PCR followed. MiXCR, run by TCRdb on the multiplex PCR reads, gives a single entry per CDR3 protein. Among more than 1,000,000 distinct CDR3 sequences listed, around a third were seen once. The specimen was peripheral blood or thyroid tissue (not recorded which). These receptors all stem from an adult man with Graves' hyperthyroidism.

This clonotype was recorded at least ten times. The chain combines TRBV7-6 with TRBJ2-7; tentative D call: TRBD1 (5 bases). V was clipped by 1 base and J by 0 bases, with 10 bases between them. Germline-derived CDR1 and CDR2 are SGHVS and FNYEAQ. This CDR3 is built from 15 residues. CDR3 nucleotides: TGTGCCAGCAGCTTAGGGGGCTTCAGCTCCTACGAGCAGTACTTC. Its translation is CASSLGGFSSYEQYF.

This clonotype showed up many times. The chain recombines TRBV7-8 with TRBJ1-4, with unresolved D. The V gene lost 1 base and the J gene lost 5 bases, with 5 bases spanning the gap. The CDR3 length is 13 residues. CDR1 SGHVS and CDR2 FQNEAQ come from the germline V gene. The CDR3 sequence is CASSLVANEKLFF. DNA of the CDR3: TGTGCCAGCAGCTTAGTAGCGAATGAAAAACTGTTTTTT.

This clonotype has a handful of counts. This chain links TRBV12-3 or TRBV12-4 with TRBJ1-2; tentative D call: TRBD1 (5 bases). V dropped 2 bases and J dropped 1 base, with 17 bases sitting between them. The CDR3 is 17 amino acids. CDR3 sequence (DNA): TGTGCCAGCAGTTTAACCGACAGACATTTCCTTAACTATGGCTACACCTTC. It specifies CASSLTDRHFLNYGYTF.

Many counts were recorded for this clonotype. This sequence joins TRBV20-1 and TRBJ2-7; the D gene is possibly TRBD2 (7 bases). Germline CDR1 and CDR2: DFQATT and SNEGSKA (reference sequence). The germline V and J ends were trimmed by 1 base and 1 base, with 14 bases remaining between them. The CDR3 runs to 15 residues. In DNA, the CDR3 is TGCAGTGCTAGAGTGGGGGCGGGGGCTTCCTACGAGCAGTACTTC. Translating gives CSARVGAGASYEQYF.

The gene calls are TRBV12-3 or TRBV12-4 and TRBJ2-7, with TRBD1 identical over 8 bases. There are 15 residues in the CDR3. V lost 2 bases and J lost 7; bases outside the gene matches: 10. CDR3 protein: CASSLTPQGAGEQYF. In nucleotides, the CDR3 is TGTGCCAGCAGTTTAACCCCCCAGGGGGCGGGGGAGCAGTACTTC.

Comment on this clonotype: One junction end does not reproduce the germline sequence, and a read error may be involved. This chain joins TRBV7-9 and TRBJ2-2, with D possibly matching TRBD2 (5 bases). Germline CDR1 SEHNR, CDR2 FQNEAQ (reference sequence). The CDR3 spans 13 residues. CDR3 nucleotide sequence: TGTGCTAGCAGCGGCGTAGAAGCCGGGGAGCTGTTTTTT. It is translated as CASSGVEAGELFF.

This chain connects TRBV6-2 or TRBV6-3 to TRBJ1-2, with D uncertain. The germline V and J ends were trimmed by 8 bases and 3 bases, with 16 bases remaining between them. The germline V gene has CDR1 MNHEY and CDR2 SVGEGT. The CDR3 is made up of 14 amino acids. The CDR3 spells CASQRAVGDYGYTF. In DNA, the CDR3 is TGTGCCAGCCAGAGGGCAGTCGGGGACTATGGCTACACCTTC.

This clonotype was seen a few times. The chain joins TRBV4-3 to TRBJ2-7; D gene uncertain. This CDR3 is built from 14 residues. Looked up from germline, CDR1 is LGHNA and CDR2 is YSLEER. V was clipped by 0 bases and J by 3 bases, with 9 bases between them. The CDR3 here is CASSQDRSGYEQYF. Written as DNA, the CDR3 is TGCGCCAGCAGCCAAGATAGATCGGGCTACGAGCAGTACTTC.

This clonotype was detected ten times or more. This chain connects TRBV2 to TRBJ1-2, with D uncertain. CDR1 is SNHLY and CDR2 is FYNNEI in the germline V gene. Trimming took off 1 base at V and 4 bases at J, with 4 bases between the two ends. This CDR3 contains 12 residues. The CDR3 loop is CASSEDIYGYTF. The CDR3 DNA sequence: TGTGCCAGCAGTGAAGATATCTATGGCTACACCTTC.

This chain connects TRBV20-1 to TRBJ2-2; possible D gene TRBD2, 5 bases. This CDR3 has 16 residues. V gave up 4 bases and J gave up 5 bases, with 20 bases separating them. Germline V lookup: CDR1 DFQATT, CDR2 SNEGSKA (reference sequence). The CDR3 spells CSATKKRRRYTGELFF. DNA for the CDR3: TGCAGTGCTACCAAAAAGAGGAGGCGATATACCGGGGAGCTGTTTTTT.

This clonotype was seen many times. V gene TRBV7-2 combines with J gene TRBJ1-2; D perhaps matches TRBD1 (6 bases). This CDR3 comprises 15 residues. V was shortened by 5 bases and J by 1 base, with 14 bases between the two germline ends. Germline V lookup: CDR1 SGHTA, CDR2 FQGNSA. The CDR3 sequence is CASSDRDTINYGYTF. The CDR3 DNA reads TGTGCCAGCAGCGACCGGGACACGATTAACTATGGCTACACCTTC.

The rearrangement joins TRBV24-1 to TRBJ2-5; D call uncertain. The CDR3 covers 14 residues. V was cut by 3 bases and J by 4 bases, with 11 bases left in between. Germline V gives CDR1 KGHDR, CDR2 SFDVKD. CDR3 amino acids: CATSDAYVTETQYF. CDR3 bases: TGTGCCACCAGTGATGCTTATGTTACAGAGACCCAGTACTTC.

In DNA, the CDR3 is TGTGCCAGCAGCTTAGGGATCTTCACTGAAGCTTTCTTT. As protein: CASSLGIFTEAFF. The rearrangement links TRBV7-8 to TRBJ1-1; D remains unclear. The CDR3 runs to 13 residues. Germline CDR1 and CDR2: SGHVS and FQNEAQ. V lost 1 base and J 4 bases, leaving 7 bases between the germline ends.

This clonotype has a count of ten or more. The rearrangement links TRBV20-1 to TRBJ2-7; no clear D. Germline V gives CDR1 DFQATT, CDR2 SNEGSKA (reference sequence). The CDR3 sequence is 13 residues long. The V and J ends lost 0 bases and 1 base respectively, with 7 bases between them. This CDR3 is CSAREGVSYEQYF. The CDR3 DNA reads TGCAGTGCTAGAGAGGGCGTTTCCTACGAGCAGTACTTC.

The chain recombines TRBV7-9 with TRBJ1-2; the D is unclear. V lost 5 bases, J lost 7 bases, and 29 bases lay in between. The CDR3 has 18 amino acids. Germline V gives CDR1 SEHNR, CDR2 FQNEAQ (reference sequence). CDR3 nucleotide sequence: TGTGCCAGCAGCCAAAGAACACTCACGGCCTTAAGCCACGGTGGCTACACCTTC. This encodes CASSQRTLTALSHGGYTF.

This rearrangement joins TRBV20-1 to TRBJ1-5, with 7 bases fitting TRBD1. This CDR3 has 14 residues. V dropped 4 bases and J dropped 3; count of bases not matched to a gene: 6. Germline-derived CDR1 and CDR2 are DFQATT and SNEGSKA (reference sequence). The CDR3 sequence: CSAIDRDPNQPQHF. The CDR3 DNA reads as TGCAGTGCTATCGACAGGGACCCCAATCAGCCCCAGCATTTT.

The sample holds many counts of this clonotype. This rearrangement joins TRBV7-8 to TRBJ2-7, with D uncertain. The germline CDR1 and CDR2 sequences are SGHVS and FQNEAQ. V gave up 1 base and J gave up 4 bases, with 14 bases separating them. This CDR3 is built from 15 residues. The CDR3 DNA reads TGTGCCAGCAGCTTAGAAGATGACACCTTTTACGAGCAGTACTTC. Translation gives CASSLEDDTFYEQYF.

This clonotype appeared a single time. A read error is possible here, since a much larger clone lies one base away. Since the CDR3 does not end with the conserved phenylalanine or tryptophan, this likely comes from a read error. V is TRBV6-6 and J is TRBJ1-1; 7 nucleotides match TRBD1. CDR1 is MNHNY, CDR2 SVGAGI, per germline (reference sequence). V lost 5 bases and J lost 0; bases outside the gene matches: 12. The CDR3 is made up of 17 amino acids. CDR3 amino acids: CASSGWTGTALNTEAFL. The CDR3 DNA sequence: TGTGCCAGCAGTGGCTGGACCGGGACAGCCTTGAACACTGAAGCTTTCCTT.

The chain has TRBV20-1 and TRBJ1-2; D is possibly TRBD1 (6 bases). Trimming cost V 8 bases and J 13 bases, with 20 bases left between them. CDR1 and CDR2 from the germline V gene are DFQATT and SNEGSKA (reference sequence). CDR3 length: 11 residues. CDR3 loop: CSPPTWGPRTF. The CDR3 bases are TGCAGTCCCCCGACATGGGGGCCGCGCACCTTC.

To note about this clonotype: This may come from a read error, since a much larger clone is one base off. The chain couples TRBV7-2 to TRBJ2-5; D is unresolved. In germline, CDR1 is SGHTA, CDR2 FQGNSA. The CDR3 runs 14 residues. The germline V and J ends were trimmed by 2 bases and 1 base, with 8 bases remaining between them. The CDR3 reads CASSLQVIQETQYF. The CDR3 bases are TGTGCCAGCAGCTTACAGGTGATCCAAGAGACCCAGTACTTC.

This clonotype was counted ten times or more. This chain links TRBV20-1 with TRBJ1-1; weak D call: TRBD1 (5 bases). Per the germline V gene, CDR1 is DFQATT and CDR2 is SNEGSKA (reference sequence). The CDR3 is 13 amino acids. Trimming removed 6 bases at V and 1 base at J, with 12 bases between. CDR3 residues: CSAQGRTNTEAFF. The CDR3 DNA follows: TGCAGTGCCCAGGGACGGACGAACACTGAAGCTTTCTTT.

This chain uses TRBV2 with TRBJ2-7, with 8 nucleotides matching TRBD2. This CDR3 contains 14 residues. V was pared by 6 bases and J by 5 bases, with 9 bases of the junction left unmatched. CDR1 and CDR2 (germline): SNHLY, FYNNEI. In nucleotides, the CDR3 is TGTGCCAGCAGGGGGGGACTAGAATCTAACGAGCAGTACTTC. As protein: CASRGGLESNEQYF.